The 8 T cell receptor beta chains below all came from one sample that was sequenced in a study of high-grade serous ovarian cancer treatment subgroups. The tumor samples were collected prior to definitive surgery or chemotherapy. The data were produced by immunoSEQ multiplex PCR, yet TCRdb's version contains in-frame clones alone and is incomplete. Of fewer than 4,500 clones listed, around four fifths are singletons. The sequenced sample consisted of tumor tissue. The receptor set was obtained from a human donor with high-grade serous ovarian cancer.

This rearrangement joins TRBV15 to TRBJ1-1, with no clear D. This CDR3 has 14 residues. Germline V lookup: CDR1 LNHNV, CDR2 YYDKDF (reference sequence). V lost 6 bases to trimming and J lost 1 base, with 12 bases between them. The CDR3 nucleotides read TGTGCCACCAGAGGTTACAAAGGGAACACTGAAGCTTTCTTT. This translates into CATRGYKGNTEAFF.

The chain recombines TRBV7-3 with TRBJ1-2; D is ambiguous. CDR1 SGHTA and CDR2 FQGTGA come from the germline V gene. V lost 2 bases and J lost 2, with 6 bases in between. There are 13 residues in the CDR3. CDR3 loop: CASSLEANYGYTF. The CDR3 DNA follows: TGTGCCAGCAGCTTAGAGGCAAACTATGGCTACACCTTC.

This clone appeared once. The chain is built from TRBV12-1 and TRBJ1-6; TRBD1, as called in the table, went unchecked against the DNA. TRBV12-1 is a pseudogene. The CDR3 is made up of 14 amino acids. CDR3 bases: TGTGCCAGCAGCCCCCGGGCAGGGCATTCACCCCTCCACTTT. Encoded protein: CASSPRAGHSPLHF.

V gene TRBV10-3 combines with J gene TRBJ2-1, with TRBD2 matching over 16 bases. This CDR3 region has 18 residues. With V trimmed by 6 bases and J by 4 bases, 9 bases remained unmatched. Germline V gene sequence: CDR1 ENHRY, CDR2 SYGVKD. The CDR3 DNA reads TGTGCCATCAGCGGGACTAGCGGGGGGGCCAGTGGGTACAATGAGCAGTTCTTC. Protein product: CAISGTSGGASGYNEQFF.

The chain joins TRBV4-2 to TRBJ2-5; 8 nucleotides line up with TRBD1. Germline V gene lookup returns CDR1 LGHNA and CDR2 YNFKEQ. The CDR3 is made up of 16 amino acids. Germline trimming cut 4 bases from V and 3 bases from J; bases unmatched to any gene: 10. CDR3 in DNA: TGTGCCAGCAGCCTCTTAGGGACAGGACCAAAAGAGACCCAGTACTTC. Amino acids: CASSLLGTGPKETQYF.

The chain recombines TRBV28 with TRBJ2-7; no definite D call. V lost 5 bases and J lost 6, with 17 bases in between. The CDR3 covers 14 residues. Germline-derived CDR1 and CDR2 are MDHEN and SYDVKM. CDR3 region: CASSQRRPSSEQYF. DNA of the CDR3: TGTGCCAGCAGTCAACGTAGACCCTCTAGCGAGCAGTACTTC. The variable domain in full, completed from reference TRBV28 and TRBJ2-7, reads DVKVTQSSRYLVKRTGEKVFLECVQDMDHENMFWYRQDPGLGLRLIYFSYDVKMKEKGDIPEGYSVSREKKERFSLILESASTNQTSMYLCASSQRRPSSEQYFGPGTRLTVT.

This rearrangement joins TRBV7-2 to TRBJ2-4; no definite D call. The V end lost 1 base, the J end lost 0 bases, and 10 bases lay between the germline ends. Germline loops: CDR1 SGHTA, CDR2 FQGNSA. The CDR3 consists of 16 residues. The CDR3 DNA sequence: TGTGCCAGCAGCTTAGGGTTACGACTAGCCAAAAACATTCAGTACTTC. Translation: CASSLGLRLAKNIQYF.

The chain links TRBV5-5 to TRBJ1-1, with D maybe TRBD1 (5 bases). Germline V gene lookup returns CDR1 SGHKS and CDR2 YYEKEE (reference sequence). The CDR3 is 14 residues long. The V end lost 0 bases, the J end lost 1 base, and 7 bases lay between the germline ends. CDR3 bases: TGTGCCAGCAGCTTGGCCACAGGGAACACTGAAGCTTTCTTT. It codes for CASSLATGNTEAFF.